This T cell receptor (beta chain) was identified during a study of regulatory and conventional T cells in breast cancer (dated by TCRdb to 2014 to 2015). This clonotype is deemed medium-sized (0.01 to 0.1%). Its antigen specificity is not known. One base away there is no much larger clone; base qualities are not given. Libraries were built with PCR. The run used an Illumina MiSeq. TCRdb handled the public reads itself, with Q25 trimming in fastp and clone calling in MiXCR, and kept productive beta chains. Every distinct CDR3 protein forms one entry, paired with its most common genes and DNA. The sample table holds about 10,000 distinct CDR3 sequences, of which roughly 36% were seen once. Of the sample, around 6.1% falls within the top ten clones. CDR1 and CDR2, per the germline V gene (reference sequence), are DFQATT and SNEGSKA. CDR3 length: 12 amino acids, cysteine to phenylalanine. The CDR3 DNA has 36 bases and is translated from base 1. The trim is 5 bases for V and 5 bases for J, with a gap of 11 bases between the germline ends.

Sequenced input: conventional T cells from blood. The chain uses TRBV20-1 and TRBJ2-3; the D gene is perhaps TRBD1 or TRBD2, each of them matching over 5 bases. This clonotype was sampled from a male donor in good health. The CDR3 region has the sequence CSASGPGDTQYF. The nucleotide sequence is given as TGCAGTGCTTCGGGGCCGGGAGATACGCAGTATTTT.